Sequencing of this T cell receptor (beta chain) was carried out in a study of cytomegalovirus exposure and HLA in healthy donors. General observations from the study: A later analysis found first-cohort TCR clusters tended to co-occur in the 90 to 150 validation repertoires. While the bulk of TCR sequences proved rare, some public TCRs turned up in many donors. It was reported that the classifier diagnosed cytomegalovirus status with high specificity and sensitivity in both the original and validation cohorts.

Sequencing used immunoSEQ multiplex PCR; TCRdb keeps in-frame clones, though not all of them. The repertoire holds about 110,000 clones, with about 87% as singletons. Between the trimmed V and J ends, which lost 0 bases and 4 bases, there was a span of 9 bases. The CDR3 is 14 residues long. Germline CDR1 and CDR2: SGHAT and FQNNGV. The donors formed part of the approximately 120-subject validation cohort, distinct from the roughly 670-subject first cohort. Of note for this clone: Its antigen is unidentified.

This clonotype originated in a woman aged 18-29 years in good health and CMV-seropositive. V gene TRBV11-2 combines with J gene TRBJ1-2; D ambiguous. Specimen: PBMCs. The CDR3 DNA reads as TGTGCCAGCAGCTTAGAGTCGGCAGGCTATGGCTACACCTTC. It is translated as CASSLESAGYGYTF. Drawing the rest from reference TRBV11-2 and TRBJ1-2, the complete variable domain is EAGVAQSPRYKIIEKRQSVAFWCNPISGHATLYWYQQILGQGPKLLIQFQNNGVVDDSQLPKDRFSAERLKGVDSTLKIQPAKLEDSAVYLCASSLESAGYGYTFGSGTRLTVV.